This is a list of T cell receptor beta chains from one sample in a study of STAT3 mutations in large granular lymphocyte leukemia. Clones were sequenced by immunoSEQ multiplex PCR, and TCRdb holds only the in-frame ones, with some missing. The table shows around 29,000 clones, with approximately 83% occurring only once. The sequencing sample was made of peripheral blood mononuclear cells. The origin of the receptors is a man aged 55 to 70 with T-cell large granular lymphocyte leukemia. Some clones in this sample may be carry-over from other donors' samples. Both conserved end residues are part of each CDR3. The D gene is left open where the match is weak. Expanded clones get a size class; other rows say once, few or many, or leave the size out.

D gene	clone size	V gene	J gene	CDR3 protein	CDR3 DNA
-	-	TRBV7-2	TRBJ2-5	CASSLGETQTQYF	TGTGCCAGCAGCTTGGGGGAAACGCAGACCCAGTACTTC
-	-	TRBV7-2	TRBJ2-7	CASSLGGSGSVQYF	TGTGCCAGCAGCTTAGGGGGCTCAGGGAGCGTGCAGTACTTC
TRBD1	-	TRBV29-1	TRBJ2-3	CSVEGQGADTQYF	TGCAGCGTTGAGGGACAGGGGGCAGATACGCAGTATTTT
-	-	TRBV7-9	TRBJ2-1	CASSPTNPADRHNEQFF	TGTGCCAGCAGCCCCACTAATCCTGCGGACCGTCACAATGAGCAGTTCTTC
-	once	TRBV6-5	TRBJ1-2	CASSYEGQGYYGYTF	TGTGCCAGCAGTTACGAAGGGCAGGGGTACTATGGCTACACCTTC
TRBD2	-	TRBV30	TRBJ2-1	CAWSVPGLEGDEQFF	TGTGCCTGGAGTGTACCTGGACTAGAGGGCGATGAGCAGTTCTTC
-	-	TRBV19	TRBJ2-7	CASSALGTVGKQYF	TGTGCCAGTAGTGCCCTCGGGACTGTAGGGAAGCAGTACTTC
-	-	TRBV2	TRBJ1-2	CASSGPLGYGGYTF	TGTGCCAGCAGTGGGCCCCTCGGGTACGGTGGCTACACCTTC
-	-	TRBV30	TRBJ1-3	CAWSVLPGGNTIYF	TGTGCCTGGAGTGTACTTCCAGGCGGAAACACCATATATTTT
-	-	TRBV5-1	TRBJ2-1	CASSLERTYNEQFF	TGCGCCAGCAGCTTGGAACGGACCTACAATGAGCAGTTCTTC